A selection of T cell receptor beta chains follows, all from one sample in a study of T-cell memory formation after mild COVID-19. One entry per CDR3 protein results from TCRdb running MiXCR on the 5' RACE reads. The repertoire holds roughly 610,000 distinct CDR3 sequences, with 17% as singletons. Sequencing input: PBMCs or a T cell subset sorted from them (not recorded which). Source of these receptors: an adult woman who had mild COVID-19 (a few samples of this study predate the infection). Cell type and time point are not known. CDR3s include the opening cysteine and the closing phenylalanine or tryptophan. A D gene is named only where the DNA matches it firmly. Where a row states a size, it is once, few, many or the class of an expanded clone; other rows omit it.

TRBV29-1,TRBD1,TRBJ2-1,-,TGCAGCGTCCTAGTAGACAGGGCAGTCAACAATGAGCAGTTCTTC,CSVLVDRAVNNEQFF
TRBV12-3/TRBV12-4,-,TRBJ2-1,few,TGTGCCAGCAGTTTAGAAGGACTCGTATACAATGAGCAGTTCTTC,CASSLEGLVYNEQFF
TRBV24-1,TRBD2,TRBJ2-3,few,TGTGCCACCAGGTTTTCATCGTTTGGGCTAGCGGGAGACCTGGAGAACACAGATACGCAGTATTTT,CATRFSSFGLAGDLENTDTQYF
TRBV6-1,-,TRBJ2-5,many,TGTGCCAGCAGATTAGAGACCCAGTACTTC,CASRLETQYF
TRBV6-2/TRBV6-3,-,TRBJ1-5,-,TGTGCCAGCAGCGCGATCGGCGGGGCGCCCCAGCATTTT,CASSAIGGAPQHF
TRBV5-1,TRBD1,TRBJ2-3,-,TGCGCCAGCAGCACGGGACAGGGCGAAGATACGCAGTATTTT,CASSTGQGEDTQYF
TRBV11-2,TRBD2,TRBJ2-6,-,TGTGCCAGCAGCTTACTAGCGGGGGTATCCTCTGGGGCCAACGTCCTGACTTTC,CASSLLAGVSSGANVLTF
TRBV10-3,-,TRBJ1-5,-,TGTGCCATCAGTGATGGGGGGAAGAGCAATCAGCCCCAGCATTTT,CAISDGGKSNQPQHF
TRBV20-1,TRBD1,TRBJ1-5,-,TGCAGTGCTAGACCCGGGACAGGGATTAGCAATCAGCCCCAGCATTTT,CSARPGTGISNQPQHF
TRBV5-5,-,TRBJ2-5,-,TGTGCCAGCAGCTTGGTGGGACCGATGCAGACCCAGTACTTC,CASSLVGPMQTQYF
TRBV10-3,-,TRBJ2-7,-,TGTGCCATCAGTGAGTACGTTTCGGACCGTACGGGCGAGCAGTACTTC,CAISEYVSDRTGEQYF
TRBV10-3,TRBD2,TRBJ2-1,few,TGTGCCATCAGTGAGGGCACTAGCGAACGCTCCTACAATGAGCAGTTCTTC,CAISEGTSERSYNEQFF
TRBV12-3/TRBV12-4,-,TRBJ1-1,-,TGTGCCAGCAGTCTGGCGGAGGCTGGCACTGAAGCTTTCTTT,CASSLAEAGTEAFF
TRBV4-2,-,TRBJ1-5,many,TGTGCCAGCAGCCACTCGACAGCCCCAGGCAATCAGCCCCAGCATTTT,CASSHSTAPGNQPQHF
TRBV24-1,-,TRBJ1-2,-,TGTGCCACCAGTGGTATTGTGACGAATACTGGGGACTATGGCTACACCTTC,CATSGIVTNTGDYGYTF
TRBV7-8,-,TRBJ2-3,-,TGTGCCAGCAGCTTTCAGACAGATACGCAGTATTTT,CASSFQTDTQYF
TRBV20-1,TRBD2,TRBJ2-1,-,TGCAGTGCTAGAGACACCGCTAGCGGATACCTCTACAATGAGCAGTTCTTC,CSARDTASGYLYNEQFF
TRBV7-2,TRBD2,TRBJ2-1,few,TGTGCCAGCAGCTTCACACTCCAGCTAGCGGGACACAATGAGCAGTTCTTC,CASSFTLQLAGHNEQFF
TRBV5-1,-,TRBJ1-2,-,TGCGCCAGCAGCTTGGGGGGCAGGGGAATTGATGGCTACACCTTC,CASSLGGRGIDGYTF
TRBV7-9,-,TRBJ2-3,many,TGTGCCAGCAGCGTTTTTGCAGGGGGGAAGTTTACAGATACGCAGTATTTT,CASSVFAGGKFTDTQYF
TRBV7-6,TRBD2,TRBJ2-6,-,TGTGCCAGCAGCTTAGCGATCCGGACTAGCGGGAATCACCTATCTGGGGCCAACGTCCTGACTTTC,CASSLAIRTSGNHLSGANVLTF
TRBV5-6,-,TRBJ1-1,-,TGTGCCAGCAGCTTGGAACCTTCTTCGAGGGAGATGGCTGAAGCTTTCTTT,CASSLEPSSREMAEAFF
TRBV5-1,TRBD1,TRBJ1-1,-,TGCGCCAGCAGCTGGATCCGGACAGGTGTGTCCGTGAACACTGAAGCTTTCTTT,CASSWIRTGVSVNTEAFF
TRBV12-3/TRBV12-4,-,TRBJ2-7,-,TGTGCCAGCAGTTTAACGGGAGTGGGAGAGCAGTACTTC,CASSLTGVGEQYF
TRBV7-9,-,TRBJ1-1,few,TGTGCCAGCAGCTTAAACAGCTACACTGAAGCTTTCTTT,CASSLNSYTEAFF
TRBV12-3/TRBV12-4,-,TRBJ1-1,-,TGTGCCAGCGATGGAGGGGCGGACACTGAAGCTTTCTTT,CASDGGADTEAFF
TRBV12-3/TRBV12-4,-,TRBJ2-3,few,TGTGCCAGCAGTTCCCCGTTAAGCGTCGGGGGAACAGATACGCAGTATTTT,CASSSPLSVGGTDTQYF
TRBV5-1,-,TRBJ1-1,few,TGCGCCAGCATGACCGGCGGGGGGATGAACACTGAAGCTTTCTTT,CASMTGGGMNTEAFF
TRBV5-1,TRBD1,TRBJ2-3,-,TGCGCCAGCAGCGCGGGGACAGGGCGTGATACGCAGTATTTT,CASSAGTGRDTQYF
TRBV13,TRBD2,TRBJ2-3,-,TGTGCCAGCAGCGTCCGAGGTAGCGGGGTCTCAGATACGCAGTATTTT,CASSVRGSGVSDTQYF
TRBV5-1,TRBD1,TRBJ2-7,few,TGCGCCAGCAGCCTTGGACAGGGGCTCGACGAGCAGTACTTC,CASSLGQGLDEQYF
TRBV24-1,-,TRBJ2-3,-,TGTGCCACCAGTGAGGGTGGAGATACGCAGTATTTT,CATSEGGDTQYF
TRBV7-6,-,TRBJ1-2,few,TGTGCCAGCAGCCCCGCCGGGGGGCTTACGAACTATGGCTACACCTTC,CASSPAGGLTNYGYTF
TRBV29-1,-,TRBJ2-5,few,TGCAGCGTGAGAGAAGTTCAAGAGACCCAGTACTTC,CSVREVQETQYF
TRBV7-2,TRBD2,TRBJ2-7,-,TGTGCCAGCAGTTCGATTACTAGCGGGCCCTACGAGCAGTACTTC,CASSSITSGPYEQYF
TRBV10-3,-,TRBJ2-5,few,TGTGCCATCAGTGAGGGGTTTGGGGGGCTTGAGACCCAGTACTTC,CAISEGFGGLETQYF
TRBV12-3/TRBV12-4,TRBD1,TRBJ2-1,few,TGTGCCAGCAGTTATGGACAGGGGTGGAATGAGCAGTTCTTC,CASSYGQGWNEQFF
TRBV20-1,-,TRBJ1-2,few,TGCAGTGCTAGAAGCAGTCAAAACTATGGCTACACCTTC,CSARSSQNYGYTF
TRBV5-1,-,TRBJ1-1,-,TGCGCCAGCAGCTTGAATTGGGCCTCCTCCCACACTGAAGCTTTCTTT,CASSLNWASSHTEAFF
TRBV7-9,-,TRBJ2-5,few,TGTGCCAGCAGCTTCACCCAGGGAGGAGAGACCCAGTACTTC,CASSFTQGGETQYF
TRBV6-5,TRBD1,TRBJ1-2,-,TGTGCCAGCAGTTACTCTTCCCTCGGACAGGGCGGCTATGGCTACACCTTC,CASSYSSLGQGGYGYTF
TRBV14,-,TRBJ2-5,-,TGTGCCAGCAGCCAAAGGGGGATAAAGACCCAGTACTTC,CASSQRGIKTQYF